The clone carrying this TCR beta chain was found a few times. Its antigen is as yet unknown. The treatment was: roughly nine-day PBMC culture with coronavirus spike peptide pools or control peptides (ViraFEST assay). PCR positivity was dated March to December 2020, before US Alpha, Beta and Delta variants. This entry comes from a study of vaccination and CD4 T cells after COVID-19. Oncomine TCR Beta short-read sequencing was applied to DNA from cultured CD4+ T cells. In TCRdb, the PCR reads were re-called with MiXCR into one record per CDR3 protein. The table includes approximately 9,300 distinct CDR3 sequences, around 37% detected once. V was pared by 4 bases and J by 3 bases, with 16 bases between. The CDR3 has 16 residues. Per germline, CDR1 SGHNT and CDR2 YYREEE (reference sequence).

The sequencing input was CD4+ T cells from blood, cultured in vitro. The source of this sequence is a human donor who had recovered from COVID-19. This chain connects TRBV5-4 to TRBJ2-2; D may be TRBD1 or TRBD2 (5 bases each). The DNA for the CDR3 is TGTGCCAGCAGCCGCGGCGGACTGGGGGACACCGGGGAGCTGTTTTTT. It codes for CASSRGGLGDTGELFF.